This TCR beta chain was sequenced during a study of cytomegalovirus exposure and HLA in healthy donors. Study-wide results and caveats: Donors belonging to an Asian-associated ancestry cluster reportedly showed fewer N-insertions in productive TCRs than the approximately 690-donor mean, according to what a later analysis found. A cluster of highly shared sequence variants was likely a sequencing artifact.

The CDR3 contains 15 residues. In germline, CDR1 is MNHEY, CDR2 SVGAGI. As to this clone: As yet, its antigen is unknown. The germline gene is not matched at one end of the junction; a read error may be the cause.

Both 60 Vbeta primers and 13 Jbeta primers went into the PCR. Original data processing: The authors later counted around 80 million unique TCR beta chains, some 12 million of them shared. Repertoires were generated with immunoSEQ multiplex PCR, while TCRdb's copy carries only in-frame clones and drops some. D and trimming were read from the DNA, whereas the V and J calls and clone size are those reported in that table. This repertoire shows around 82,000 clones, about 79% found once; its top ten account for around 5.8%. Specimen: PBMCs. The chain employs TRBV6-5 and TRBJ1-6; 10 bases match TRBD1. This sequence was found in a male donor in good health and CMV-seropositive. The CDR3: CASRTGGSNNSPLHF. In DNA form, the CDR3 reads TGTGCCAGCAGGACAGGGGGCTCCAATAATTCACCCCTCCACTTT.